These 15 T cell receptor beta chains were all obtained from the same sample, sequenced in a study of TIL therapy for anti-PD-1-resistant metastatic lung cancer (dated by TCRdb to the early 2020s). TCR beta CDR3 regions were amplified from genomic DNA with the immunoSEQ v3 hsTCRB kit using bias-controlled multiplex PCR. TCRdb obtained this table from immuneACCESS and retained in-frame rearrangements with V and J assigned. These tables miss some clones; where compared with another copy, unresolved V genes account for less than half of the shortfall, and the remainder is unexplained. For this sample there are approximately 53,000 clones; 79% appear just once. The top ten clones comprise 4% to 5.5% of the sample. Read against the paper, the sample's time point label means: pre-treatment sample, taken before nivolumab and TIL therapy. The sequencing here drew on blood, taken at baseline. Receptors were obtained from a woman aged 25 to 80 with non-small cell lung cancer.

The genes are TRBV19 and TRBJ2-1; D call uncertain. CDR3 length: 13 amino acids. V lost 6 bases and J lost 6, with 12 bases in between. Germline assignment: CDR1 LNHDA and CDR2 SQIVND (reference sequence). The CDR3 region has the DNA TGTGCCAGTAGCGGACGGGTGTTCAATGAGCAGTTCTTC. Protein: CASSGRVFNEQFF.

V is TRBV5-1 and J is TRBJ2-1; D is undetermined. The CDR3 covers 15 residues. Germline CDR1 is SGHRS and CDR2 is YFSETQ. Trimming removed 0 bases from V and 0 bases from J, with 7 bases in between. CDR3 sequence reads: CASSLVGSSYNEQFF. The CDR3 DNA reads TGCGCCAGCAGCTTGGTCGGTAGCTCCTACAATGAGCAGTTCTTC.

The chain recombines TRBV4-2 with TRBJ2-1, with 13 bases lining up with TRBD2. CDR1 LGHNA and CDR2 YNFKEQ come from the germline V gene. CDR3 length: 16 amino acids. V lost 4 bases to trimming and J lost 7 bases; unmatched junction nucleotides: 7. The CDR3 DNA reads TGTGCCAGCAGCCCGACTAGCGGGGGGCCAAGGAATGAGCAGTTCTTC. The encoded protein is CASSPTSGGPRNEQFF.

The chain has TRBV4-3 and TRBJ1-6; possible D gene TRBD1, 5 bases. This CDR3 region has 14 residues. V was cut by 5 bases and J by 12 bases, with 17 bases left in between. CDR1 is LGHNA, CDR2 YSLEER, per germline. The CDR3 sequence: CASSKGVVVEPLHF. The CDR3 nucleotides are TGCGCCAGCAGCAAAGGGGTTGTGGTAGAACCCCTCCACTTT.

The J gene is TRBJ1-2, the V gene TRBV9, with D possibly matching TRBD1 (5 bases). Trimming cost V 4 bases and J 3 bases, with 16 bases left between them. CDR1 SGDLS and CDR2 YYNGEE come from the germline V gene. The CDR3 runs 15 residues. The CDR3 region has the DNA TGTGCCAGCAGCCCCCTAATAGGGGACGACTATGGCTACACCTTC. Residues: CASSPLIGDDYGYTF.

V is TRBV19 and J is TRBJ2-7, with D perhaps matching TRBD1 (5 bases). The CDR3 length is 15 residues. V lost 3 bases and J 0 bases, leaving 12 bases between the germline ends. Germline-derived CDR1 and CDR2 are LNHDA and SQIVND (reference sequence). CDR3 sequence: CASSISGQGSYEQYF. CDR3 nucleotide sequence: TGTGCCAGTAGTATTTCCGGGCAGGGCTCCTACGAGCAGTACTTC.

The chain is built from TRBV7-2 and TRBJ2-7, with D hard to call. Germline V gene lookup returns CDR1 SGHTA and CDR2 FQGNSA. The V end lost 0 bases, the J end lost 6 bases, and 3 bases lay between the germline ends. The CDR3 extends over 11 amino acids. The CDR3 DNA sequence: TGTGCCAGCAGCTTAGCGTTCGAGCAGTACTTC. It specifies CASSLAFEQYF.

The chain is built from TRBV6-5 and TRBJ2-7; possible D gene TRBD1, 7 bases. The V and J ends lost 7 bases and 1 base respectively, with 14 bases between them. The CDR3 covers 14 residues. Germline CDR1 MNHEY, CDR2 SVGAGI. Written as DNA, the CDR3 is TGTGCCAGCACGCCCTCAGGGGGGTCCTACGAGCAGTACTTC. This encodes CASTPSGGSYEQYF.

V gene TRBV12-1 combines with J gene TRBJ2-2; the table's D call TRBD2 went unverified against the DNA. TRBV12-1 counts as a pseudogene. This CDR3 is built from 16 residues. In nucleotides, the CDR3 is TGTGCCATCAAAGTTATGGGCGGGGGAGATACCGGGGAGCTGTTTTTT. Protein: CAIKVMGGGDTGELFF.

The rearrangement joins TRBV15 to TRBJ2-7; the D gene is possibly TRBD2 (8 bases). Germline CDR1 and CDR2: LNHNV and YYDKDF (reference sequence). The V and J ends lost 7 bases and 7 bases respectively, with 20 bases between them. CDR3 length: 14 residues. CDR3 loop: CATTSGGAQGEQYF. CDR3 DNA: TGTGCCACCACCTCGGGAGGGGCACAGGGGGAGCAGTACTTC. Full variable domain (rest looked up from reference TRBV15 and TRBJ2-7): DAMVIQNPRYQVTQFGKPVTLSCSQTLNHNVMYWYQQKSSQAPKLLFHYYDKDFNNEADTPDNFQSRRPNTSFCFLDIRSPGLGDTAMYLCATTSGGAQGEQYFGPGTRLTVT.

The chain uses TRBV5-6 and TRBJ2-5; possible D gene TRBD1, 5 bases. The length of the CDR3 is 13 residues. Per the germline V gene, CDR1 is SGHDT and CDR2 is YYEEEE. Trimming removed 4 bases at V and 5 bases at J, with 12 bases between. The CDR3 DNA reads TGTGCCAGCAGCCACTGGACAATTGAGACCCAGTACTTC. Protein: CASSHWTIETQYF.

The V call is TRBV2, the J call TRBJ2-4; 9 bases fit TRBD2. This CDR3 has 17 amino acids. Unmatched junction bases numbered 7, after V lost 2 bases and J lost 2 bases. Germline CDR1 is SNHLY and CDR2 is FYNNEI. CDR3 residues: CASSEWASGDSKNIQYF. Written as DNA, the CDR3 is TGTGCCAGCAGTGAATGGGCTAGCGGGGATTCCAAAAACATTCAGTACTTC.

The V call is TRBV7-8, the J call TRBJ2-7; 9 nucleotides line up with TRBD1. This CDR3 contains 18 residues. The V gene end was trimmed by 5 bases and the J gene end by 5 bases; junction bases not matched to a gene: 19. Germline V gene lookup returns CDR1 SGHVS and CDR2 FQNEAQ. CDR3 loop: CASSPIMWGGQGGHEQYF. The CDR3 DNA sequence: TGTGCCAGCAGCCCTATTATGTGGGGGGGACAGGGCGGCCACGAGCAGTACTTC.

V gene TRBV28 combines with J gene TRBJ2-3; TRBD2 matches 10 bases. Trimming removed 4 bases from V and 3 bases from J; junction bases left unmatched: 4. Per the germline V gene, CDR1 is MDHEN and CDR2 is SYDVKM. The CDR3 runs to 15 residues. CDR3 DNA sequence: TGTGCCAGCAGTTCAGCGGGAGGGACTACAGATACGCAGTATTTT. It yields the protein CASSSAGGTTDTQYF.

The CDR3 here is CAISEDPGLADDASGANVLTF. CDR3 nucleotide sequence: TGTGCCATCAGTGAAGATCCGGGTTTGGCAGACGATGCCTCTGGGGCCAACGTCCTGACTTTC. The chain employs TRBV10-3 and TRBJ2-6, with unresolved D. Germline assignment: CDR1 ENHRY and CDR2 SYGVKD. The germline V and J ends were trimmed by 3 bases and 0 bases, with 24 bases remaining between them. The CDR3 loop spans 21 amino acids.